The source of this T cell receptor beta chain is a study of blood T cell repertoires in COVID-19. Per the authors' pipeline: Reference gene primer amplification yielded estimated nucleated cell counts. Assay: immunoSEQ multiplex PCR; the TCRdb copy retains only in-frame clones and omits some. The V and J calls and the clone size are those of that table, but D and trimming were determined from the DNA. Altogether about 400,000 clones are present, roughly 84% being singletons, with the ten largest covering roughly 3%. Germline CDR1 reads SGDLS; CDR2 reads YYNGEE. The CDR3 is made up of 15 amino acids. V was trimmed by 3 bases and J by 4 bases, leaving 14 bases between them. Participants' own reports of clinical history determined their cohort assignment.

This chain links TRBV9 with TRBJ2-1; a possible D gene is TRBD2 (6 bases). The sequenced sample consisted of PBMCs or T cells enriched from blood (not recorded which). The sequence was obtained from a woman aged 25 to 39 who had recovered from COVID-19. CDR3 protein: CASSGAGSVYNEQFF. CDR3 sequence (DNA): TGTGCCAGCAGCGGGGCCGGGAGCGTATACAATGAGCAGTTCTTC.